This TCR beta chain was recovered during a study of T cells after yellow fever vaccination. Study-wide context: The authors prepared low-cell-number fractions using SMART-Seq v4 Ultra Low Input.

The CDR3 loop spans 13 amino acids. Germline CDR1 MNHEY, CDR2 SMNVEV (reference sequence). The germline V and J ends were trimmed by 3 bases and 10 bases, with 10 bases remaining between them. Study results and caveats: Contamination of FACS-sorted repertoires by abundant clonotypes from the bulk population could occur. Most clones from primary vaccination resurfaced after the booster (around 95% CD4, around 89% CD8).

This clonotype has at least ten counts. Its specificity is not known. The authors made TCR cDNA by 5'RACE template switching, adding a universal primer site and UMIs. From the 5' RACE reads, TCRdb called clonotypes with MiXCR, one entry per CDR3 protein. The sample gives around 300,000 distinct CDR3 sequences, roughly 4.3% of which show up once; approximately 25% is in the top ten. The receptor was derived from a man aged 18 to 30 who received the YFV17D yellow fever vaccine. This chain links TRBV27 with TRBJ1-6, with D unresolved. The material was PBMCs, obtained 5 days after the yellow fever booster vaccination. CDR3: CASSLVDGSPLHF. Here the CDR3 DNA reads TGTGCCAGCAGTTTGGTTGATGGGTCACCCCTCCACTTT.